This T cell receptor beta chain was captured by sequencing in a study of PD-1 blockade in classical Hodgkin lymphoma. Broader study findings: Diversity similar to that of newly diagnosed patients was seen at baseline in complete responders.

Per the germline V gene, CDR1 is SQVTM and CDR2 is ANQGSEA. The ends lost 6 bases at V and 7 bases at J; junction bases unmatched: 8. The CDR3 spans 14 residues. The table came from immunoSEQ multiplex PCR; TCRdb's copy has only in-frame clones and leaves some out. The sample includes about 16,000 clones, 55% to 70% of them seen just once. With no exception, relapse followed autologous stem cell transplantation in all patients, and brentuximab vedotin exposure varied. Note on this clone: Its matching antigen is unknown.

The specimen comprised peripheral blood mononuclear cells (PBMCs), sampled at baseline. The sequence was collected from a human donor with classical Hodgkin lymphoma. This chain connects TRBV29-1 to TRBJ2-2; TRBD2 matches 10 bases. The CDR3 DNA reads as TGCAGCGTGGGGACTAGCGTCCAGGGCGGGGAGCTGTTTTTT. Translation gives CSVGTSVQGGELFF.